This T cell receptor (beta chain) was profiled in a study of blood T cells in healthy people across ages. At the level of the study: Per every two T cells, about one barcoded beta molecule was captured by template switching.

Whole-study findings and limits: The lack of PBMC sorting stopped any conclusive naive versus antigen-experienced comparison. Changes seen in expanded clonotypes were possibly confounded by donor CMV status left unknown.

Donors were healthy Caucasian individuals from Russia aged about 6 to 100. This clonotype was detected a few times. Its antigen is unidentified. The germline V gene has CDR1 MDHEN and CDR2 SYDVKM. This CDR3 has 15 amino acids. Trimming took off 2 bases at V and 6 bases at J, with 14 bases between the two ends. It was with a sample-barcoded 5' primer and a J-beta primer mix that a second PCR of about 6 to 12 cycles was run. TCRdb ran MiXCR on the 5' RACE reads and lists one entry per CDR3 protein. The data contain 1.5 million to 2 million distinct CDR3 sequences, 30% to 40% of them singletons. The sequence was obtained from a human donor in good health. J is TRBJ1-5 and V is TRBV28; weak D call: TRBD1 (5 bases). The sequenced sample was blood. As DNA, the CDR3 is TGTGCCAGCAGTTTAATTATCAGGGCGGGTCAGCCCCAGCATTTT. Residues: CASSLIIRAGQPQHF.